This T cell receptor beta chain was documented in a study of blood T cell repertoires in COVID-19. At the level of the study: Sites in the United States, Italy and Spain provided acute and convalescent COVID-19 samples. Sources were T cells, B-cell-depleted T cells, or PBMCs; the material itself was cDNA or gDNA.

The CDR3 has 14 residues. Deletions cut 8 bases from V and 1 base from J, with 11 bases between. In germline, CDR1 is SNHLY, CDR2 FYNNEI. In the study's own analysis: Amplification of reference gene primers was used by the study to estimate nucleated cell counts. Assay used: immunoSEQ multiplex PCR; TCRdb lists only in-frame clones, some missing. V, J and clone size derive from that table, while D and trimming were established from the DNA sequence. This sample has 200,000 to 300,000 clones, with roughly 85% found just once. The sequenced material came from peripheral blood. The receptor was derived from a man aged 18-30 years with active or convalescent COVID-19. This chain links TRBV2 with TRBJ1-4; a weak D match, TRBD1 (5 bases). CDR3 amino acids: CASLFGGTNEKLFF. CDR3 nucleotides: TGTGCCAGCCTGTTCGGGGGAACTAATGAAAAACTGTTTTTT.